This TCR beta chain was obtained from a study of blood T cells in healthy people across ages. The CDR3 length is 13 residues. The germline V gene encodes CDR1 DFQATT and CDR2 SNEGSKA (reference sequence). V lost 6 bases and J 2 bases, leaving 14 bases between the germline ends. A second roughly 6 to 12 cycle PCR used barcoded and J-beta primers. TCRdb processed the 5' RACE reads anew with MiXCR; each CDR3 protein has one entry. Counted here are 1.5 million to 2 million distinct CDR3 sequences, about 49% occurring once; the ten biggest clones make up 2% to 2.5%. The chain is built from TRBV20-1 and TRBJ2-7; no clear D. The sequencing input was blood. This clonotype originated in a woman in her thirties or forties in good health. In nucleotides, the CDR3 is TGCAGTGCCCCTTCTACGACGCCCTACGAGCAGTACTTC. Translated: CSAPSTTPYEQYF.